This T cell receptor beta chain was retrieved from a study of response to subunit inactivated influenza vaccine. The study, taken as a whole, reports: Seasonal influenza vaccination, on each occasion, was suggested by the authors to recruit few new T cells.

MiXCR, run by TCRdb on the RT-PCR reads, gives a single entry per CDR3 protein. This table has about 650,000 distinct CDR3 sequences, roughly 15% appearing once. CDR1 and CDR2 (germline): SGHTA, FQGTGA. The germline V and J ends were trimmed by 4 bases and 6 bases, with 9 bases remaining between them. CDR3 length: 13 amino acids. This clonotype was counted between two and nine times. The antigen remains unidentified. Sequencing was performed on PBMCs from blood, taken around 14 days before vaccination. The chain has TRBV7-3 and TRBJ2-2; D ambiguous. The TCR comes from a man aged 45-65 years who received an inactivated influenza vaccine. CDR3 coding DNA: TGTGCCAGCAGCTCCCGGGTTTCCGGGGAGCTGTTTTTT. Protein product: CASSSRVSGELFF. Complete variable domain (other parts from reference TRBV7-3 and TRBJ2-2): GAGVSQTPSNKVTEKGKYVELRCDPISGHTALYWYRQSLGQGPEFLIYFQGTGAADDSGLPNDRFFAVRPEGSVSTLKIQRTERGDSAVYLCASSSRVSGELFFGEGSRLTVL.